The 9 T cell receptor beta chains below come from one sample, sequenced in a study of blood T cells in healthy people across ages. The authors ran a second PCR of 7 to 11 cycles using a sample-barcoded 5' primer and a J-beta primer mix. TCRdb reprocessed the 5' RACE reads via MiXCR and lists one record per CDR3 protein. The repertoire holds over 500,000 distinct CDR3 sequences, 27% seen once, with approximately 3.6% in the top ten. In addition, the sample was reused for a study of T cells of mothers and their children.

The sequenced sample was blood. The source is a boy aged 2 to 10 in good health.

This clonotype was detected a few times. Its ends do not fully match the called genes, so a read error is possible. The chain has TRBV10-3 and TRBJ2-1; 16 bases align to TRBD2. The CDR3 sequence is 17 residues long. In germline, CDR1 is ENHRY, CDR2 SYGVKD. The CDR3 coding sequence is TGTGCCACCCTCCCGGGACTAGCGGGAGGGACCTACAATGACCAGTTCTTC. Translating it yields CATLPGLAGGTYNDQFF.

This clonotype was observed a few times. The rearrangement joins TRBV7-9 to TRBJ2-7, with a tentative D call TRBD1 (5 bases). The CDR3 is made up of 15 amino acids. V was cut by 1 base and J by 0 bases, with 10 bases left in between. In germline, CDR1 is SEHNR, CDR2 FQNEAQ (reference sequence). CDR3 loop: CASSLVPDNSYEQYF. The CDR3 DNA reads TGTGCCAGCAGCTTAGTCCCGGACAACTCCTACGAGCAGTACTTC.

In nucleotides, the CDR3 is TGTGCCAGCAGTCCACACAGGGGGCAGGTCTCTGAAGCTTTCTTT. This gives the protein CASSPHRGQVSEAFF. The rearrangement uses TRBV12-3 or TRBV12-4 and TRBJ1-1; 9 bases match TRBD1. The CDR3 has 15 residues. V lost 5 bases, J lost 6 bases, and 10 bases stayed unmatched.

This clonotype was detected a few times. CDR3 sequence: CASSTEVASGLYEQYF. The CDR3 DNA sequence: TGTGCCAGCAGCACAGAAGTCGCTAGCGGTCTCTACGAGCAGTACTTC. V gene TRBV21-1 combines with J gene TRBJ2-5; TRBD2, the table's D call, was not compared with the DNA. The J call may not be correct, given that the DNA end is closer to TRBJ2-7. TRBV21-1 is an annotated pseudogene. The CDR3 loop spans 16 amino acids.

The chain carries TRBV5-1 and TRBJ2-2, with TRBD1 matching 10 bases. V trimming: 4 bases; J trimming: 7 bases; junction bases outside the gene matches: 10. This CDR3 contains 16 residues. Germline V lookup: CDR1 SGHRS, CDR2 YFSETQ. The CDR3 bases are TGCGCCAGCAGCCCCGGGACAGGGGAGGTCAACGGGGAGCTGTTTTTT. Amino acids: CASSPGTGEVNGELFF.

This sequence joins TRBV13 and TRBJ1-2; 8 bases fit TRBD1. Losses at the gene ends were 3 bases for V and 5 bases for J; bases not matched to a gene: 5. In germline, CDR1 is PRHDT, CDR2 FYEKMQ (reference sequence). This CDR3 spans 14 amino acids. The CDR3: CASSFKTGVYGYTF. The CDR3 DNA reads as TGTGCCAGCAGCTTTAAGACAGGGGTTTATGGCTACACCTTC.

The CDR3 sequence: CASTPDRGKETQYF. In nucleotides, the CDR3 is TGTGCCAGCACCCCTGACAGGGGAAAGGAGACCCAGTACTTC. The chain has TRBV12-3 or TRBV12-4 and TRBJ2-5, with 8 bases that match TRBD1. CDR3 length: 14 residues. V dropped 7 bases and J dropped 5; count of bases not matched to a gene: 9.

The chain links TRBV7-2 to TRBJ2-7; tentative D call: TRBD2 (6 bases). The CDR3 extends over 15 amino acids. With 5 bases removed from V and 4 bases from J, the gap between germline ends came to 18 bases. CDR1 is SGHTA and CDR2 is FQGNSA in the germline V gene. CDR3 sequence: CASSQQPSSVYEQYF. The CDR3 coding sequence is TGTGCCAGCAGCCAACAACCCTCTAGCGTTTACGAGCAGTACTTC.

This clonotype was seen more than once but under ten times. CDR3 nucleotide sequence: TGTGCCAGCAGCTTCCCCCCCTTCGGACAGGGCAATTCACCCCTCCACTTT. Protein: CASSFPPFGQGNSPLHF. J is TRBJ1-6 and V is TRBV7-6; 8 bases align to TRBD1. Germline CDR1 reads SGHVS; CDR2 reads FNYEAQ. This CDR3 is 17 amino acids long. Losses at the gene ends were 3 bases for V and 7 bases for J; bases not matched to a gene: 11. The full variable domain, in which reference TRBV7-6 and TRBJ1-6 provide the parts outside the CDR3, is GAGVSQSPRYKVTKRGQDVALRCDPISGHVSLYWYRQALGQGPEFLTYFNYEAQQDKSGLPNDRFSAERPEGSISTLTIQRTEQRDSAMYRCASSFPPFGQGNSPLHFGNGTRLTVT.